This TCR beta chain was documented in a study of blood T cell repertoires in COVID-19 (dated by TCRdb to the early 2020s). With respect to the entire study: Samples from collaborators originated in the United States, Italy and Spain and spanned both the acute and convalescent phases of COVID-19. The material from the prospective study consisted of cDNA or gDNA derived from T cells, B-cell-depleted T cells, or PBMCs. The dataset comprised deeply sampled blood TCRbeta repertoires from subjects exposed to, actively infected with, or recovered from COVID-19. The repertoires were released in a freely available public database meant as a resource for research on the immune response to SARS-CoV-2. Samples were obtained from the ongoing ImmuneRACE study (first 160 participants) and from 1,254 subjects provided by 6 global collaborators. Sample metadata almost always included a de-identified subject ID, COVID-19 status, age in years and sex. Where available, HLA class I and class II types were taken from metadata supplied by the sample provider and were not determined by assay-based typing.

The collaborating institutions used their own protocols to collect whole blood in K2EDTA tubes. For TCRbeta analysis, collaborator samples were shipped as frozen whole blood, as isolated PBMCs, or as DNA extracted from either sample type. The study at large found these results: The amount of clinical and demographic metadata varied by source and participant and was provided uncurated.

The germline V gene (reference sequence) supplies CDR1 SEHNR and CDR2 FQNEAQ. From the cysteine up to the phenylalanine, the CDR3 has a length of 12 residues. Only the CDR3 part of the read is kept: 36 bases, read in frame from the first base. Between the V and J ends, shortened by 6 bases and 4 bases respectively, the junction contains 7 bases. The immunoSEQ Assay, a bias-controlled multiplex PCR, was used to amplify TCRbeta CDR3 regions from genomic DNA. In the authors' own workflow: The number of nucleated cells in each sample was estimated from the amplification of reference gene primers within the assay. To quantify the absolute abundance of each unique TCRbeta CDR3 rearrangement, sequence reads were collapsed and filtered. Productive Simpson clonality was computed per sample as the square root of Simpson's diversity index over productive rearrangements. Drawn from immuneACCESS, this table holds only the in-frame rearrangements with V and J called that TCRdb kept. Clones are partly lost; checked studies trace under half to an unresolved V gene and leave the rest unexplained. The V and J calls and the clone size are those of that table, but D and trimming were determined from the DNA. This sample comprises under 200,000 clones, about 88% of them detected only once. The top ten constitute 14% of the sample.

Concerning this clone itself: Its antigen is still unknown. No base-level quality is on record; no much larger clone is a single base apart.

The chain links TRBV7-9 with TRBJ2-1, and TRBD1 may be the D gene, going by 5 matching bases. Source material: peripheral blood. The TCR sequence derives from a man under 40 with active or convalescent COVID-19. The CDR3 region: CASRTDYNEQFF. The bases read TGTGCCAGCAGGACAGATTACAATGAGCAGTTCTTC.